This is a list of T cell receptor beta chains from one sample in a study of T cells after yellow fever vaccination. TCRdb re-called the 5' RACE reads with MiXCR, one entry per CDR3 protein. The table includes about 94,000 distinct CDR3 sequences, almost 9% detected once. The sample consisted of CD8+ T cells not binding an NS4B(214-222) dextramer, sorted from PBMCs, taken roughly 15 days after the first yellow fever vaccination. The receptors here all came from a man younger than 35 who received the YFV17D yellow fever vaccine. The CDR3 runs from the conserved cysteine through the conserved F or W. The D gene is left open where the match is weak. Some rows have no size entry. The others give once, few or many, or a class for an expanded clone.

clone size | D gene | J gene | V gene | CDR3 protein | CDR3 DNA
medium-sized | TRBD1 | TRBJ1-2 | TRBV20-1 | CSARDPMTGNYGYTF | TGCAGTGCTAGAGACCCTATGACAGGGAACTATGGCTACACCTTC
. | . | TRBJ1-1 | TRBV5-1 | CASSLDRDYEAFF | TGCGCCAGCAGCTTGGACAGGGACTATGAAGCTTTCTTT
few | . | TRBJ2-4 | TRBV5-1 | CASSDPGGKNIQYF | TGCGCCAGCAGCGACCCAGGGGGGAAAAACATTCAGTACTTC
few | TRBD1 | TRBJ1-2 | TRBV4-2 | CASSQGTGPTFSYGYTF | TGTGCCAGCAGCCAAGGGACAGGGCCGACCTTTTCCTATGGCTACACCTTC
. | TRBD1 | TRBJ2-2 | TRBV7-6 | CASSSFDRGFTGELFF | TGTGCCAGCAGCTCGTTCGACAGGGGGTTTACCGGGGAGCTGTTTTTT
. | . | TRBJ1-4 | TRBV9 | CASSVLGPEEKLFF | TGTGCCAGCAGCGTTCTGGGACCTGAGGAAAAACTGTTTTTT
. | . | TRBJ2-1 | TRBV27 | CASSSLGYEQFF | TGTGCCAGCAGTTCCCTGGGCTATGAGCAGTTCTTC
. | . | TRBJ2-7 | TRBV12-3/TRBV12-4 | CASSLSSDLYEQYF | TGTGCCAGCAGTTTGAGTAGTGACCTATACGAGCAGTACTTC
few | . | TRBJ1-2 | TRBV12-3/TRBV12-4 | CASTGGSYGYTF | TGTGCCAGCACTGGGGGAAGCTATGGCTACACCTTC
few | . | TRBJ2-6 | TRBV15 | CATSGSSSGANVLTF | TGTGCCACCAGCGGCAGTAGCTCTGGGGCCAACGTCCTGACTTTC
few | . | TRBJ1-2 | TRBV24-1 | CATSATDSPYGYTF | TGTGCCACCAGTGCAACGGACAGTCCTTATGGCTACACCTTC
. | TRBD2 | TRBJ2-3 | TRBV7-3 | CASSTMGLVGDTQYF | TGTGCCAGCAGCACAATGGGACTAGTCGGGGATACGCAGTATTTT
few | . | TRBJ1-6 | TRBV7-2 | CASSLGWGNRNSPLHF | TGTGCCAGCAGCTTAGGATGGGGGAACCGTAATTCACCCCTCCACTTT
. | . | TRBJ2-1 | TRBV29-1 | CSVRESEQFF | TGCAGCGTTAGAGAAAGTGAGCAGTTCTTC
. | . | TRBJ1-5 | TRBV7-6 | CASSRTTGENQPQHF | TGTGCCAGCAGCCGAACGACAGGAGAGAATCAGCCCCAGCATTTT
. | TRBD1 | TRBJ2-2 | TRBV7-2 | CASRMAGGNSAGELFF | TGTGCCAGCAGAATGGCAGGGGGCAATTCGGCCGGGGAGCTGTTTTTT
. | TRBD1 | TRBJ2-1 | TRBV7-9 | CASSWAGGTNNEQFF | TGTGCCAGCAGTTGGGCAGGGGGTACCAACAATGAGCAGTTCTTC
many | TRBD2 | TRBJ2-1 | TRBV7-6 | CASSHGLAGFYNEQFF | TGTGCCAGCAGCCACGGACTAGCGGGCTTCTACAATGAGCAGTTCTTC
. | TRBD2 | TRBJ2-5 | TRBV7-9 | CASSSPPGLGETQYF | TGTGCCAGCAGCTCGCCACCGGGACTAGGGGAGACCCAGTACTTC
. | TRBD1 | TRBJ1-3 | TRBV2 | CACSLFRDRGNSSGNTIYF | TGTGCCTGCAGTTTATTTCGGGACAGGGGTAATTCCTCTGGAAACACCATATATTTT
. | . | TRBJ1-3 | TRBV20-1 | CSANTGSGNTIYF | TGCAGTGCTAATACAGGGAGCGGAAACACCATATATTTT
. | . | TRBJ2-3 | TRBV7-9 | CASSLVGGTDTQYF | TGTGCCAGCAGCCTGGTGGGGGGCACAGATACGCAGTATTTT
. | TRBD1 | TRBJ1-4 | TRBV7-8 | CASSRTGFHEKLFF | TGTGCCAGCAGCCGGACAGGGTTTCATGAAAAACTGTTTTTT
many | . | TRBJ2-1 | TRBV28 | CASSFIRDRGLYNEQFF | TGTGCCAGCAGTTTCATCCGGGACAGAGGACTATACAATGAGCAGTTCTTC
. | . | TRBJ2-3 | TRBV7-2 | CASSLPTWPDKQYF | TGTGCCAGCAGCTTACCCACATGGCCAGATAAGCAGTATTTT
many | . | TRBJ1-5 | TRBV4-1 | CASSQGSQPQHF | TGCGCCAGCAGCCAAGGGTCTCAGCCCCAGCATTTT
. | TRBD2 | TRBJ2-1 | TRBV6-2/TRBV6-3 | CASSGLAGKSYNEQFF | TGTGCCAGCAGTGGACTAGCGGGGAAATCCTACAATGAGCAGTTCTTC
few | . | TRBJ1-4 | TRBV6-5 | CASSYSETTSTNEKLFF | TGTGCCAGCAGTTACTCAGAAACCACTTCAACTAATGAAAAACTGTTTTTT
few | . | TRBJ2-7 | TRBV4-1 | CASSQVVADTYEQYF | TGCGCCAGCAGCCAAGTGGTCGCGGATACCTACGAGCAGTACTTC
few | . | TRBJ1-6 | TRBV9 | CASSVARNSPLHF | TGTGCCAGCAGCGTAGCTCGTAATTCACCCCTCCACTTT
. | . | TRBJ1-6 | TRBV7-9 | CASRDSHGRNSPLHF | TGTGCCAGCAGGGACAGCCATGGGCGTAATTCACCCCTCCACTTT
. | . | TRBJ1-3 | TRBV5-1 | CASSLGTLSGNTIYF | TGCGCCAGCAGCTTGGGGACACTATCTGGAAACACCATATATTTT
. | TRBD2 | TRBJ2-3 | TRBV9 | CASSVVAGSTDTQYF | TGTGCCAGCAGCGTGGTAGCGGGGAGCACAGATACGCAGTATTTT
many | TRBD1 | TRBJ2-2 | TRBV25-1 | CASSDRGHTGELFF | TGTGCCAGCAGTGACAGGGGGCACACCGGGGAGCTGTTTTTT
few | . | TRBJ2-2 | TRBV19 | CASTWGAGLNGELFF | TGTGCCAGTACCTGGGGGGCAGGGCTGAACGGGGAGCTGTTTTTT
few | . | TRBJ2-1 | TRBV11-2 | CASSLPGATVRDEQFF | TGTGCCAGCAGCCTACCCGGGGCCACGGTTCGCGATGAGCAGTTCTTC
. | . | TRBJ2-1 | TRBV4-3 | CASSQDLDYYNEQFF | TGCGCCAGCAGCCAAGATTTGGACTATTACAATGAGCAGTTCTTC
many | . | TRBJ1-6 | TRBV2 | CASRPRPLGRVAPLHF | TGTGCCAGCAGACCTAGGCCTCTCGGAAGGGTGGCGCCCCTCCACTTT
. | TRBD1 | TRBJ2-1 | TRBV27 | CASSLTGTGGNEQFF | TGTGCCAGCAGTTTAACCGGGACAGGGGGCAATGAGCAGTTCTTC
few | TRBD2 | TRBJ2-1 | TRBV5-6 | CASSEAGGTSYNEQFF | TGTGCCAGCAGCGAGGCGGGGGGTACCTCCTACAATGAGCAGTTCTTC
. | . | TRBJ2-7 | TRBV7-9 | CASSRRGTYEQYF | TGTGCCAGCAGTCGCCGGGGGACTTACGAGCAGTACTTC
few | TRBD2 | TRBJ2-7 | TRBV20-1 | CSSQSGGDHEQYF | TGCAGTTCCCAAAGCGGGGGGGACCACGAGCAGTACTTC
. | TRBD1 | TRBJ2-2 | TRBV6-5 | CATQPISGDRPGANTGELFF | TGTGCCACCCAGCCGATTTCGGGGGACAGGCCTGGCGCGAACACCGGGGAGCTGTTTTTT
few | TRBD1 | TRBJ1-2 | TRBV7-9 | CASSSPGQGTYGYTF | TGTGCCAGCAGTTCCCCGGGACAGGGGACCTATGGCTACACCTTC
few | TRBD1 | TRBJ2-2 | TRBV11-1 | CASSEGTGMLVDTGELFF | TGTGCCAGCAGCGAAGGGACAGGGATGTTGGTCGACACCGGGGAGCTGTTTTTT
. | . | TRBJ2-6 | TRBV6-5 | CASSYSQETGSGANVLTF | TGTGCCAGCAGTTACTCACAGGAGACCGGCTCTGGGGCCAACGTCCTGACTTTC
few | . | TRBJ2-3 | TRBV15 | CATSSGREQLTSTDTQYF | TGTGCCACCAGCAGCGGACGGGAGCAGTTAACTAGCACAGATACGCAGTATTTT